This T cell receptor (beta chain) emerged from a study of cytomegalovirus exposure and HLA in healthy donors. About the study: The early release's HLA-typed donors yielded some 85 million unique TCRs.

General study findings and limits: In a later analysis, compared with equally common non-associated chains, HLA-associated beta chains were more expanded. A cluster of highly shared sequence variants was likely a sequencing artifact. The investigators catalogued 160 or so TCR beta chains as cytomegalovirus-associated.

Worth noting for this clone: The antigen is not known.

Germline V gene lookup returns CDR1 GTSNPN and CDR2 SVGIG (reference sequence). This CDR3 contains 12 residues. Trimming at V came to 4 bases and at J to 6 bases, leaving 5 bases not matched to a gene. PCR employed 60 Vbeta and 13 Jbeta primers. Some clones are missing from TCRdb's copy, which holds only in-frame ones; the method was immunoSEQ multiplex PCR. The table includes under 150,000 clones, 70% to 80% detected once. The receptor comes from a woman between 50 and 59 years old in good health and CMV-seropositive. Sequenced material: PBMCs. V usage is TRBV30 and J usage is TRBJ2-7, with 8 nucleotides matching TRBD1. CDR3 amino acids: CAWTRTGLEQYF. The CDR3 DNA sequence: TGTGCCTGGACAAGGACAGGGCTCGAGCAGTACTTC.